The 19 T cell receptor beta chains below come from one sample, sequenced in a study of molecular identifiers for immune sequencing clone quantification. MiXCR, run by TCRdb on the PCR reads, gives a single entry per CDR3 protein. This table has roughly 40,000 distinct CDR3 sequences, approximately 22% appearing once. Sequences were obtained from naive CD8+ T cells from blood, with Jurkat cell RNA spiked in. Subset meaning: FACS-sorted CD8+CD4-CCR7+CD45RA+ naive T cells. All receptors come from a human donor in good health. Some libraries in this study had Jurkat cell RNA spiked in.

The rearrangement uses TRBV29-1 and TRBJ2-7; tentative D call: TRBD1 (6 bases). The germline CDR1 and CDR2 sequences are SQVTM and ANQGSEA. The V gene lost 7 bases and the J gene lost 2 bases, with 15 bases spanning the gap. This CDR3 is 13 amino acids long. The CDR3 DNA is TGCAGCGCCCGGACAGAAGGCGCCTACGAGCAGTACTTC. It specifies CSARTEGAYEQYF.

This clonotype was detected many times. The J gene is TRBJ2-7, the V gene TRBV11-2, with D unresolved. This CDR3 region has 14 residues. Germline-derived CDR1 and CDR2 are SGHAT and FQNNGV. Trimming shortened V by 5 bases and J by 4 bases, and 15 bases separated the two germline ends. The DNA of the CDR3 is TGTGCCAGCAGCCTACAGCGACGCCCTTACGAGCAGTACTTC. It is translated as CASSLQRRPYEQYF.

In its sample, this clonotype was seen many times. The chain links TRBV27 to TRBJ2-3, with a weak D call TRBD1 (6 bases). The ends were cut back, 5 bases at V and 2 bases at J, with 14 bases in the middle. CDR1 and CDR2 (germline): MNHEY, SMNVEV (reference sequence). The CDR3 runs to 15 residues. DNA of the CDR3: TGTGCCAGCAGTCCCCCCGGGACAATCACAGATACGCAGTATTTT. Translating gives CASSPPGTITDTQYF.

This clonotype was counted at least ten times. The V and J genes are TRBV2 and TRBJ2-3; 10 nucleotides align to TRBD1. Germline-derived CDR1 and CDR2 are SNHLY and FYNNEI. The CDR3 is 17 residues long. Trimming removed 6 bases from V and 4 bases from J; junction bases left unmatched: 13. DNA of the CDR3: TGTGCCAGCAGAAGAAATCCCGGGACAGGGGTCGCAGATACGCAGTATTTT. Amino acids: CASRRNPGTGVADTQYF.

Regarding this clonotype: A much larger clonotype is one base distant, so this may be a read error. The chain employs TRBV4-3 and TRBJ2-2, with D maybe TRBD2 (5 bases). Looked up from germline, CDR1 is LGHNA and CDR2 is YSLEER. The CDR3 is made up of 14 amino acids. The CDR3 is CASSQLPSAGEPFF. CDR3 nucleotides: TGCGCCAGCAGCCAATTGCCCAGCGCCGGGGAGCCGTTTTTT.

This clonotype showed up many times. The chain links TRBV27 to TRBJ2-3, with 12 bases that match TRBD2. Per germline, CDR1 MNHEY and CDR2 SMNVEV (reference sequence). Trimming at V came to 3 bases and at J to 2 bases, leaving 6 bases not matched to a gene. The length of the CDR3 is 17 residues. The CDR3 bases are TGTGCCAGCAGTTTCTTAGCTAGCGGGAGGGCCACAGATACGCAGTATTTT. Encoded protein: CASSFLASGRATDTQYF.

V is TRBV19 and J is TRBJ1-5; D gene ambiguous. CDR1 LNHDA and CDR2 SQIVND come from the germline V gene (reference sequence). V lost 3 bases, J lost 4 bases, and 10 bases lay in between. The CDR3 is made up of 14 amino acids. DNA of the CDR3: TGTGCCAGTAGTATGGGTAGTTTTAATCAGCCCCAGCATTTT. It yields the protein CASSMGSFNQPQHF.

This clonotype was counted ten times or more. The chain is built from TRBV7-9 and TRBJ2-5; D gene ambiguous. CDR3 length equals 12 residues. V dropped 3 bases and J dropped 1 base, with 3 bases sitting between them. Germline V gene sequence: CDR1 SEHNR, CDR2 FQNEAQ (reference sequence). CDR3: CASSLIQETQYF. CDR3 nucleotide sequence: TGTGCCAGCAGCTTGATCCAAGAGACCCAGTACTTC. The whole variable domain, filled in from reference TRBV7-9 and TRBJ2-5, reads DTGVSQNPRHKITKRGQNVTFRCDPISEHNRLYWYRQTLGQGPEFLTYFQNEAQLEKSRLLSDRFSAERPKGSFSTLEIQRTEQGDSAMYLCASSLIQETQYFGPGTRLLVL.

The rearrangement links TRBV7-3 to TRBJ2-3, with D possibly TRBD2 on 6 matching bases. This CDR3 comprises 15 residues. The germline V gene encodes CDR1 SGHTA and CDR2 FQGTGA. V shed 0 bases and J shed 3 bases, with 10 bases lying between them. The CDR3 region has the DNA TGTGCCAGCAGCTTAACCGGGAGTTTGACAGATACGCAGTATTTT. This translates into CASSLTGSLTDTQYF.

The sample holds many counts of this clonotype. V gene TRBV27 combines with J gene TRBJ2-7; 7 nucleotides agree with TRBD1. V lost 6 bases and J lost 0; bases outside the gene matches: 5. There are 14 residues in the CDR3. Germline assignment: CDR1 MNHEY and CDR2 SMNVEV (reference sequence). The DNA for the CDR3 is TGTGCCAGCAGCAGGGGGTCCTACTCCTACGAGCAGTACTTC. It encodes CASSRGSYSYEQYF.

This clonotype was found many times. The chain has TRBV4-3 and TRBJ2-1, with 8 bases identical to TRBD2. The CDR3 spans 13 residues. Trimming removed 2 bases from V and 8 bases from J; junction bases left unmatched: 2. Germline CDR1 and CDR2: LGHNA and YSLEER. CDR3 DNA: TGCGCCAGCAGCCAAAGACTAGCGCATGAGCAGTTCTTC. It specifies CASSQRLAHEQFF.

Ten or more counts support this clonotype. The genes are TRBV29-1 and TRBJ2-1; D assignment may be TRBD1 or TRBD2 (5 bases each). Looked up from germline, CDR1 is SQVTM and CDR2 is ANQGSEA. There are 15 residues in the CDR3. The V end lost 1 base, the J end lost 9 bases, and 19 bases lay between the germline ends. DNA of the CDR3: TGCAGCGTTGAAGGGGGGACGGCCCGAGGAGGTGAGCAGTTCTTC. This translates into CSVEGGTARGGEQFF.

In the case of this clonotype: A much larger clone sits a single nucleotide away, making a read error possible. V and J are TRBV4-3 and TRBJ2-4, with D unresolved. There are 13 residues in the CDR3. Germline CDR1 reads LGHNA; CDR2 reads YSLEER. CDR3 DNA: TGCCCCAGCAGCCAAGATCTAGAGAACATTCAGTACTTC. This sequence encodes CPSSQDLENIQYF.

This clonotype was observed at least ten times. CDR3 in DNA: TGCAGTGCTAGTCTAGCGGGAGTGGGTATCACCGGGGAGCTGTTTTTT. Amino acids: CSASLAGVGITGELFF. V usage is TRBV20-1 and J usage is TRBJ2-2; 10 nucleotides match TRBD2. Germline CDR1 and CDR2: DFQATT and SNEGSKA (reference sequence). CDR3 length: 16 residues. The ends lost 3 bases at V and 4 bases at J; junction bases unmatched: 8.

In this sample, this clonotype turned up a few times. This chain's CDR3 is CASSASGSEQFF. The CDR3 DNA is TGTGCCAGCAGCGCTAGCGGCAGTGAGCAGTTCTTC. The chain links TRBV9 to TRBJ2-1; TRBD2 matches 7 bases. J lost 9 bases, V lost 3 bases, and 3 bases had no gene match. The CDR3 totals 12 residues. In germline, CDR1 is SGDLS, CDR2 YYNGEE.

As regards this clonotype: Because it lacks the conserved phenylalanine or tryptophan at the end, this CDR3 is likely a read error. DNA for the CDR3: TGCCGCGTTCGGGCGGGAGGCGGGTACAATGAGCAGTTCTGC. This translates into CRVRAGGGYNEQFC. The chain uses TRBV29-1 and TRBJ2-1; 8 bases agree with TRBD2. The CDR3 is made up of 14 amino acids. In germline, CDR1 is SQVTM, CDR2 ANQGSEA.

The chain uses TRBV7-9 and TRBJ2-5, with D unclear. CDR3 length equals 15 residues. CDR1 SEHNR and CDR2 FQNEAQ come from the germline V gene (reference sequence). V was trimmed by 0 bases and J by 5 bases, leaving 13 bases between them. CDR3 bases: TGTGCCAGCAGCTTAGCGCAAGGACCTTTGGAGACCCAGTACTTC. Its translation: CASSLAQGPLETQYF.

This clonotype came up many times. The rearrangement joins TRBV3-1 to TRBJ1-1; D not resolved. This CDR3 region has 15 residues. Germline CDR1 and CDR2: LGHDT and YNNKEL (reference sequence). The V and J ends lost 0 bases and 0 bases respectively, with 8 bases between them. The CDR3 loop is CASSQDLPLNTEAFF. Written as DNA, the CDR3 is TGTGCCAGCAGCCAAGATCTACCGTTGAACACTGAAGCTTTCTTT.

With respect to this clonotype: A junction boundary mismatches the germline segment, possibly from a read error. V usage is TRBV20-1 and J usage is TRBJ2-5; tentative D call: TRBD1 (7 bases). The germline V gene encodes CDR1 DFQATT and CDR2 SNEGSKA (reference sequence). The length of the CDR3 is 13 residues. CDR3 in amino acids: CSARRDSKEPQYF. The DNA for the CDR3 is TGCAGTGCTAGGCGGGACAGCAAAGAGCCCCAGTACTTC.